Presented here are 21 T cell receptor beta chains from one specimen sequenced in a study of blood T cells in healthy people across ages. The use of a sample-barcoded 5' primer and a J-beta primer mix characterized a second PCR of roughly 6 to 11 cycles. One entry per CDR3 protein results from TCRdb running MiXCR on the 5' RACE reads. The sample lists about 650,000 distinct CDR3 sequences; approximately 30% were seen once. Sequenced material: blood. The receptor set was obtained from a woman older than 75 in good health.

This clonotype was detected ten times or more. This chain connects TRBV12-3 or TRBV12-4 to TRBJ2-7; D might be TRBD1 (6 bases). This CDR3 region has 13 residues. Trimming stripped 2 bases from V and 3 bases from J, with 8 bases between. CDR3 nucleotide sequence: TGTGCCAGCAGTTTACACAGGGACTACGAGCAGTACTTC. This codes for CASSLHRDYEQYF.

This clonotype was seen at least ten times. CDR3 bases: TGTGCCAGCAGTGCCCCTCGAGCGGGGGGGTTCTATGAGCAGTTCTTC. Translation: CASSAPRAGGFYEQFF. J is TRBJ2-1 and V is TRBV6-6, with 10 bases fitting TRBD2. The CDR3 is 16 amino acids. CDR1 is MNHNY, CDR2 SVGAGI, per germline (reference sequence). V lost 5 bases and J lost 8; bases outside the gene matches: 12.

This clonotype was found many times. This chain connects TRBV4-1 to TRBJ2-5; the match to TRBD1 covers 10 bases. The CDR3 is 16 amino acids. Trimming cost V 0 bases and J 1 base; bases outside gene matches: 2. Germline V gene data show CDR1 as MGHRA and CDR2 as YSYEKL. CDR3 residues: CASSQETGGPQETQYF. In DNA form, the CDR3 reads TGCGCCAGCAGCCAAGAGACAGGGGGCCCCCAAGAGACCCAGTACTTC.

This clonotype was observed a few times. The chain couples TRBV30 to TRBJ1-4, with D possibly matching TRBD1 (6 bases). This CDR3 spans 13 amino acids. The V end was cut by 5 bases, the J end by 5 bases, with 12 bases between. Germline CDR1 GTSNPN, CDR2 SVGIG (reference sequence). The CDR3 region is CAWVGQTNEKLFF. The DNA for the CDR3 is TGTGCCTGGGTCGGACAGACCAATGAAAAACTGTTTTTT.

This clonotype showed up just a few times. The chain is built from TRBV2 and TRBJ2-7; perhaps D is TRBD1 or TRBD2 (5 bases each). With the DNA end fitting TRBJ2-5 better, the J assignment may be wrong. The CDR3 is made up of 15 amino acids. The germline V gene encodes CDR1 SNHLY and CDR2 FYNNEI. CDR3 sequence: CASRGDGMGFKTQYF. In nucleotides, the CDR3 is TGTGCCAGCAGAGGGGACGGGATGGGTTTCAAGACCCAGTACTTC.

This clonotype was seen a handful of times. The chain uses TRBV4-1 and TRBJ2-1; 10 positions agree with TRBD2. V dropped 2 bases and J dropped 7; count of bases not matched to a gene: 5. Germline V CDR1 and CDR2: MGHRA, YSYEKL. This CDR3 contains 15 residues. The CDR3 reads CASSQLAGVFNEQFF. CDR3 sequence (DNA): TGCGCCAGCAGCCAACTAGCGGGAGTTTTTAATGAGCAGTTCTTC.

This clonotype came up many times. The V and J genes are TRBV6-2 or TRBV6-3 and TRBJ2-5; 8 positions match TRBD2. V was clipped by 6 bases and J by 2 bases; unmatched bases: 5. CDR3 size: 14 residues. Germline V gene data show CDR1 as MNHEY and CDR2 as SVGEGT. CDR3 sequence (DNA): TGTGCCAGCAGCCGTACTAGCGGTCAAGAGACCCAGTACTTC. It yields the protein CASSRTSGQETQYF.

V gene TRBV6-1 combines with J gene TRBJ2-3; D possibly corresponds to TRBD2 (6 bases). CDR1 and CDR2 (germline): MNHNS, SASEGT. The CDR3 consists of 14 residues. V was clipped by 5 bases and J by 4 bases, with 13 bases between them. The CDR3 is CASSPIPGADTQYF. The CDR3 region has the DNA TGTGCCAGCAGTCCCATCCCGGGGGCAGATACGCAGTATTTT.

The rearrangement joins TRBV20-1 to TRBJ2-5; 8 nucleotides align to TRBD2. The CDR3 has 16 amino acids. Germline loops: CDR1 DFQATT, CDR2 SNEGSKA (reference sequence). With 0 bases clipped from V and 2 bases from J, the junction kept 8 bases outside the gene matches. The CDR3 sequence is CSARDPQAGVQETQYF. DNA for the CDR3: TGCAGTGCTAGAGATCCCCAAGCGGGGGTTCAAGAGACCCAGTACTTC.

This clonotype was observed at least ten times. The rearrangement joins TRBV24-1 to TRBJ2-1, with D uncertain. The CDR3 consists of 11 residues. Trimming took 1 base from V and 10 from J, leaving 4 bases between them. Germline-derived CDR1 and CDR2 are KGHDR and SFDVKD. CDR3 in DNA: TGTGCCACCAGTGATTTTGGAGAGCAGTTCTTC. This translates into CATSDFGEQFF.

Points on this clonotype: This may stem from a read error, because a much larger clone lies one nucleotide away. This chain links TRBV7-3 with TRBJ1-1; D not resolved. CDR1 is SGHTA and CDR2 is FQGTGA in the germline V gene. The CDR3 has 13 residues. CDR3 bases: TGTGCCAGCAGCTTAGAGTGGAACACTGGAGCTTTCTTT. Residues: CASSLEWNTGAFF.

The rearrangement joins TRBV20-1 to TRBJ2-1; TRBD1 is a possible D gene (8 bases). Germline CDR1 and CDR2: DFQATT and SNEGSKA (reference sequence). Trimming left V 5 bases short and J 5 bases short, with 19 bases between. This CDR3 region has 15 residues. The DNA of the CDR3 is TGCAGTGCTCTCAGGACAGGGAGGGCCGACAATGAGCAGTTCTTC. As protein: CSALRTGRADNEQFF.

This chain joins TRBV12-3 or TRBV12-4 and TRBJ2-3, with 11 bases matching TRBD2. The length of the CDR3 is 17 residues. V trimming: 5 bases; J trimming: 4 bases; junction bases outside the gene matches: 11. The CDR3 DNA sequence: TGTGCCAGCAGTCCTAGCGGGGGGACATCGAGAGCAGATACGCAGTATTTT. Its translation: CASSPSGGTSRADTQYF.

This clonotype was found many times. The chain carries TRBV18 and TRBJ1-6, with a weak D call TRBD1 (6 bases). Germline values: CDR1 KGHSH, CDR2 LQKENI. The CDR3 length is 13 residues. V lost 6 bases, J lost 10 bases, and 13 bases lay in between. CDR3 DNA sequence: TGTGCCAGCTCCGGGACAACGGAATCACCCCTCCACTTT. It specifies CASSGTTESPLHF.

Ten or more counts support this clonotype. This chain links TRBV20-1 with TRBJ2-3; D is unresolved. This CDR3 is 13 amino acids long. The germline V and J ends were trimmed by 3 bases and 4 bases, with 11 bases remaining between them. Germline lookup yields CDR1 DFQATT and CDR2 SNEGSKA (reference sequence). The CDR3 protein is CSARVVSADTQYF. In nucleotides, the CDR3 is TGCAGTGCTAGGGTCGTTTCGGCAGATACGCAGTATTTT.

This clonotype was recorded many times. V usage is TRBV6-1 and J usage is TRBJ2-7; D unclear. Trimming removed 1 base at V and 1 base at J, with 8 bases between. The CDR3 sequence is 14 residues long. Germline CDR1 reads MNHNS; CDR2 reads SASEGT. CDR3: CASSEEVWSYEQYF. In nucleotides, the CDR3 is TGTGCCAGCAGTGAAGAGGTTTGGTCCTACGAGCAGTACTTC.

There are a few counts of this clonotype. A much larger clone sits a single nucleotide away, making a read error possible. The genes are TRBV5-1 and TRBJ2-2, with 7 bases matching TRBD2. From germline, CDR1 is SGHRS and CDR2 YFSETQ. The CDR3 has 17 residues. In nucleotides, the CDR3 is TGCGCCAGCAGCAACACCCAAGGCGGGGACTATACCGAGGAGCTGTTTTTT. Translating gives CASSNTQGGDYTEELFF. Full variable domain (outside the CDR3, taken from reference TRBV5-1 and TRBJ2-2): KAGVTQTPRYLIKTRGQQVTLSCSPISGHRSVSWYQQTPGQGLQFLFEYFSETQRNKGNFPGRFSGRQFSNSRSEMNVSTLELGDSALYLCASSNTQGGDYTEELFFGEGSRLTVL.

Many counts were recorded for this clonotype. The chain combines TRBV19 with TRBJ2-1; D is perhaps TRBD1 or TRBD2 (5 bases each). The ends were cut back, 7 bases at V and 5 bases at J, with 12 bases in the middle. The CDR3 runs to 13 residues. Germline V gene sequence: CDR1 LNHDA, CDR2 SQIVND (reference sequence). CDR3 in amino acids: CASNYGTDNEQFF. The CDR3 DNA reads as TGTGCCAGTAATTACGGGACCGACAATGAGCAGTTCTTC. The full variable domain, rest sourced from reference TRBV19 and TRBJ2-1, is DGGITQSPKYLFRKEGQNVTLSCEQNLNHDAMYWYRQDPGQGLRLIYYSQIVNDFQKGDIAEGYSVSREKKESFPLTVTSAQKNPTAFYLCASNYGTDNEQFFGPGTRLTVL.

This clonotype was detected once. The J gene is TRBJ1-2, the V gene TRBV28, with D uncertain. Germline lookup yields CDR1 MDHEN and CDR2 SYDVKM. Between the trimmed V and J ends, which lost 3 bases and 7 bases, there was a span of 9 bases. CDR3 length: 12 residues. As DNA, the CDR3 is TGTGCCAGCAGTTTGGCAGCGGGTGGCTACACCTTC. Residues: CASSLAAGGYTF.

This clonotype was seen ten or more times. The chain links TRBV27 to TRBJ2-3; D gene unclear. V dropped 4 bases and J dropped 4 bases, with 15 bases sitting between them. The CDR3 consists of 15 residues. Germline V CDR1 and CDR2: MNHEY, SMNVEV (reference sequence). The CDR3 loop reads CASSSRASWPDTQYF. In DNA, the CDR3 is TGTGCCAGCAGTTCTCGGGCCAGCTGGCCAGATACGCAGTATTTT.

This chain links TRBV20-1 with TRBJ1-4, with a weak D call TRBD1 (5 bases). Deletions cut 4 bases from V and 2 bases from J, with 17 bases between. In germline, CDR1 is DFQATT, CDR2 SNEGSKA (reference sequence). The CDR3 loop spans 16 amino acids. This CDR3 reads CSATFGGALTNEKLFF. CDR3 nucleotide sequence: TGCAGTGCTACCTTTGGTGGGGCCCTGACTAATGAAAAACTGTTTTTT.